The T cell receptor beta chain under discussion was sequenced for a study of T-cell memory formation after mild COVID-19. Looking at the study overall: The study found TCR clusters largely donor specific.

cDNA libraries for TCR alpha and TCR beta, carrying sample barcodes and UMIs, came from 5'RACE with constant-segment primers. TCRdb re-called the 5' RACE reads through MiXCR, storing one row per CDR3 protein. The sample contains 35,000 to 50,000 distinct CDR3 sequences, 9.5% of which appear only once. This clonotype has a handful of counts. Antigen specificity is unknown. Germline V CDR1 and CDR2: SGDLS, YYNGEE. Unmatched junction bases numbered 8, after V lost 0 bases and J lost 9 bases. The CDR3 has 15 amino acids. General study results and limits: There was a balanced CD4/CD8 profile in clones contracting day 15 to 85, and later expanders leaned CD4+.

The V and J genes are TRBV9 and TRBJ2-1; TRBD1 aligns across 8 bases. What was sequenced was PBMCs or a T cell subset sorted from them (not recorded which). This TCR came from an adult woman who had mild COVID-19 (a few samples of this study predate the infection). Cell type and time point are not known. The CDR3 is CASSVAGQGGSEQFF. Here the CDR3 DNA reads TGTGCCAGCAGCGTAGCCGGACAGGGAGGCAGTGAGCAGTTCTTC.